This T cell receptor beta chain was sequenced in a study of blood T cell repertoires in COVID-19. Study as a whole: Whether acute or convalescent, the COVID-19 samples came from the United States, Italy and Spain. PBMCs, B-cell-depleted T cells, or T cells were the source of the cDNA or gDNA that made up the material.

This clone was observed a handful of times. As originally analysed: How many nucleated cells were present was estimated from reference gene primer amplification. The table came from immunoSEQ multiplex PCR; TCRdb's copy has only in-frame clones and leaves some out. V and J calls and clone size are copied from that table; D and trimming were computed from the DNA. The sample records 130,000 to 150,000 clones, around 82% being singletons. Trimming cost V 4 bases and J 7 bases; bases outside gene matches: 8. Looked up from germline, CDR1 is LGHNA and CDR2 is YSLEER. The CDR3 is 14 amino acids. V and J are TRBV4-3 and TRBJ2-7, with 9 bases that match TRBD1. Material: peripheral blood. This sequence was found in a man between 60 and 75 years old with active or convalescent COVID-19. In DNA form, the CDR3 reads TGCGCCAGCAGCCTGGGACAGGGAAGGGGGGAGCAGTACTTC. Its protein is CASSLGQGRGEQYF.